This record looks at one TCR beta chain sequence and its context. Its antigen specificity is not known. No much larger clonotype is one base removed from it; base qualities were not supplied. This record comes from a study of CD8 T cells in Susac syndrome (dated by TCRdb to the late 2010s). About the study as a whole: Of the Susac syndrome patients who were sequenced, eight or nine were in clinical remission while more than five had clinically active disease. Whether CD8+ T cell activation and differentiation in Susac syndrome was antigen driven was tested using repertoire sequencing. At blood withdrawal, Susac syndrome patients were therapy-naive, treated with corticosteroids (with IVIg additionally given to some), or treated with IVIg alone. The study at large found these results: The CD4+ T cell repertoire of patients with Susac syndrome showed no detectable clonal expansion. The number of individuals in the TCR sequencing and HLA analysis was recognized as being relatively small.

RNA was extracted with the RNeasy kit and roughly 0.5 to 1 ug was reverse transcribed using random hexamers. The immunoSEQ multiplex PCR assay, covering 54 Vbeta and 13 Jbeta segments, was used to amplify TCR beta CDR3 regions. PCR amplification bias was corrected using a synthetic template baseline for primer optimization and computational correction. The original methods were these. Only productive sequences were kept, with reads annotated to V, D and J genes according to IMGT and analyzed in immunoSEQ Analyzer. Clonality was calculated as one minus the Shannon entropy normalized by log2 of the number of productive unique sequences. Public and private clones were assessed among the 100 most prevalent clones of each patient and control. Clones were defined as Susac-specific if absent from the healthy and MS cohorts, from around 1,000 published viral clones and from other ImmuneACCESS disease sequences. TCRdb's own reprocessing of the public reads used fastp at Q25 and MiXCR and kept productive beta chains. Rows are combined by CDR3 protein, so each entry shows the most common genes and DNA. These V and J calls derive from TCRdb rather than the authors' analysis. For this sample there are 150,000 to 160,000 distinct CDR3 sequences; approximately 96% appear just once. The top ten clones comprise 0.16% of the sample.

Peripheral blood CD8+ and CD4+ T cells from healthy donors, Susac syndrome patients and multiple sclerosis patients were profiled by high-throughput TCR beta sequencing. Susac syndrome patients met recently defined diagnostic criteria for definite or probable disease. Bulk CD8+ and CD4+ T cells were purified by magnetic negative isolation, whereas CD8+ TEMRA cells were enriched by FACS. Blood was collected in EDTA tubes and processed within 24 hours, with PBMCs isolated through density gradient centrifugation. PBMCs intended for TCR sequencing were frozen in liquid nitrogen and were later thawed in a 37 degrees C water bath. A purity of at least 90% was achieved for sorted or isolated CD4+, CD8+ and CD8+ TEMRA cells. From V the trimming removes 7 bases and from J it removes 3 bases, while the gene matches leave 6 bases of the junction unaccounted for. The CDR3 spans 13 residues, from the cysteine through the phenylalanine. Of all the DNA, just the CDR3 is kept, 39 bases in frame from base 1.

The TCR sequence derives from a human donor with Susac syndrome. Recombination joined TRBV12-3 or TRBV12-4 with TRBJ2-7; TRBD1 lines up with 7 middle nucleotides. What was sequenced was CD4+ T cells from PBMCs. The CDR3 corresponds to CASTQGQLYEQYF. The bases are TGTGCCAGCACCCAGGGACAGCTCTACGAGCAGTACTTC.